The source of this T cell receptor beta chain is a study of CXCR3-negative and CXCR3-positive naive CD8 T cells. General study findings and limits: TRBV-TRBJ usage matched between naive CXCR3-negative and CXCR3-positive cells but not between memory cells. Higher TRB CDR3 hydrophobicity marked CXCR3-positive naive cells relative to CXCR3-negative naive cells. The study found comparably high diversity in both naive subsets and much lower diversity in memory CD8+ cells.

In germline, CDR1 is MDHEN, CDR2 SYDVKM. CDR3 length: 12 residues. Points on this clonotype: The antigen is undetermined.

The authors prepared UMI-labeled TRB cDNA libraries by 5' RACE. TCRdb reprocessed the 5' RACE reads and reports one entry per CDR3 protein, with no DNA. The table counts 130,000 to 150,000 distinct CDR3 sequences; roughly 0.27% lies in the top ten. This TCR derives from a human donor in good health. Some clones in this sample may be carry-over from other donors' samples. V is TRBV28 and J is TRBJ2-7. Sequencing input: naive CXCR3+ CD8+ T cells from blood. Subset in this sample: CD45RO-CCR7+CD27+CD95- naive CD8+ T cells expressing CXCR3 (TNR3+). CDR3 residues: CASSFGAYEQYF.